Following are 12 T cell receptor beta chains from one sample sequenced in a study of identical twins. TCRdb processed the 5' RACE reads anew with MiXCR; each CDR3 protein has one entry. The sample consists of hundreds of thousands of distinct CDR3 sequences, 6% to 6.5% of them appearing once. The specimen sequenced was naive T cells sorted from blood. These receptors came from a man younger than 35 in good health.

This clonotype came up a few times. The V call is TRBV30, the J call TRBJ2-1; D remains unclear. The germline CDR1 and CDR2 sequences are GTSNPN and SVGIG (reference sequence). The CDR3 is 11 amino acids. Trimming shortened V by 0 bases and J by 10 bases, and 7 bases separated the two germline ends. Here the CDR3 DNA reads TGTGCCTGGAGTGTAAGCAAGGAGCAGTTCTTC. It encodes CAWSVSKEQFF.

This clonotype was recorded at least ten times. This chain connects TRBV6-1 to TRBJ2-5; 7 nucleotides agree with TRBD1. Losses at the gene ends were 8 bases for V and 5 bases for J; bases not matched to a gene: 11. Germline lookup yields CDR1 MNHNS and CDR2 SASEGT. CDR3 length: 14 amino acids. As DNA, the CDR3 is TGTGCCAGCCACCTTAGGGGGCCGGGCGAGACCCAGTACTTC. The encoded protein is CASHLRGPGETQYF.

This clonotype came up a few times. The chain combines TRBV7-9 with TRBJ2-1, with 9 bases identical to TRBD1. The V segment lost 5 bases and the J segment 3 bases; nucleotides outside the gene matches: 5. CDR1 is SEHNR and CDR2 is FQNEAQ in the germline V gene (reference sequence). There are 15 residues in the CDR3. CDR3 bases: TGTGCCAGCAGCGCCGGGACAGGGCACTACAATGAGCAGTTCTTC. Translating it yields CASSAGTGHYNEQFF.

This clonotype has only a few counts. CDR3 protein: CASSLRQFGTIYGYTF. The CDR3 nucleotides read TGTGCCAGCAGCTTACGCCAGTTCGGCACGATCTATGGCTACACCTTC. The rearrangement joins TRBV11-2 to TRBJ1-2; D unclear. The V end lost 2 bases, the J end lost 4 bases, and 17 bases lay between the germline ends. CDR1 and CDR2 from the germline V gene are SGHAT and FQNNGV. The CDR3 extends over 16 amino acids.

This clonotype was counted a few times. The V and J genes are TRBV5-5 and TRBJ2-5, with 10 bases that match TRBD1. V lost 4 bases to trimming and J lost 5 bases; unmatched junction nucleotides: 8. CDR1 and CDR2 from the germline V gene are SGHKS and YYEKEE (reference sequence). The CDR3 is 15 amino acids. The CDR3 loop reads CASSTGTGAAETQYF. The DNA of the CDR3 is TGTGCCAGCAGCACAGGGACAGGGGCTGCGGAGACCCAGTACTTC. The entire variable domain, with the rest obtained from reference TRBV5-5 and TRBJ2-5, is as follows: DAGVTQSPTHLIKTRGQQVTLRCSPISGHKSVSWYQQVLGQGPQFIFQYYEKEERGRGNFPDRFSARQFPNYSSELNVNALLLGDSALYLCASSTGTGAAETQYFGPGTRLLVL.

This clonotype was counted ten times or more. In DNA form, the CDR3 reads TGCGCCAGCAGCTTGGGACCCGTAGATGAGCAGTTCTTC. It yields the protein CASSLGPVDEQFF. The chain recombines TRBV5-1 with TRBJ2-1; D gene unclear. The ends were cut back, 0 bases at V and 8 bases at J, with 9 bases in the middle. The CDR3 contains 13 residues. Per germline, CDR1 SGHRS and CDR2 YFSETQ.

The V call is TRBV6-5, the J call TRBJ1-2, with D unresolved. In germline, CDR1 is MNHEY, CDR2 SVGAGI. The V end lost 0 bases, the J end lost 7 bases, and 12 bases lay between the germline ends. The length of the CDR3 is 14 residues. CDR3 nucleotides: TGTGCCAGCAGTTACTCGCCTGGGATTAGTGGCTACACCTTC. The encoded protein is CASSYSPGISGYTF.

This clonotype was recorded many times. The chain uses TRBV7-7 and TRBJ2-2; D not certain. CDR1 and CDR2 (germline): SSHAT, FNYEAQ (reference sequence). The ends were cut back, 0 bases at V and 2 bases at J, with 7 bases in the middle. The CDR3 spans 15 residues. The CDR3 coding sequence is TGTGCCAGCAGCTTAGCCCCCCGTAACACCGGGGAGCTGTTTTTT. It codes for CASSLAPRNTGELFF.

This clonotype was recorded a few times. This chain links TRBV20-1 with TRBJ2-1, with TRBD2 identical over 14 bases. Germline CDR1 reads DFQATT; CDR2 reads SNEGSKA (reference sequence). V dropped 6 bases and J dropped 5; count of bases not matched to a gene: 6. There are 15 residues in the CDR3. This CDR3 is CSARGLAGVNNEQFF. The CDR3 coding sequence is TGCAGTGCAAGGGGACTAGCGGGAGTGAACAATGAGCAGTTCTTC.

This clonotype was observed a few times. V is TRBV30 and J is TRBJ2-7, with 9 bases aligning to TRBD2. This CDR3 has 13 residues. V lost 7 bases and J lost 6; bases outside the gene matches: 10. The V gene's germline CDR1 is GTSNPN and CDR2 SVGIG (reference sequence). The CDR3 DNA follows: TGTGCCTCTTCGGGGACTAGCCCCCGCGAGCAGTACTTC. Translation: CASSGTSPREQYF.

The genes are TRBV25-1 and TRBJ2-3, with D unresolved. Germline assignment: CDR1 MGHDK and CDR2 SYGVNS. This CDR3 is 15 amino acids long. Trimming cost V 3 bases and J 0 bases, with 10 bases left between them. CDR3 in amino acids: CASSDPARSTDTQYF. The CDR3 region has the DNA TGTGCCAGCAGTGATCCCGCCAGAAGCACAGATACGCAGTATTTT.

In its sample, this clonotype was seen a few times. This chain uses TRBV19 with TRBJ2-1, with TRBD2 as a possible D gene (6 bases). This CDR3 is built from 13 residues. CDR1 and CDR2 (germline): LNHDA, SQIVND (reference sequence). The ends were cut back, 10 bases at V and 2 bases at J, with 12 bases in the middle. CDR3 bases: TGTGCCACGGGGGTAGCCCCCTACAATGAGCAGTTCTTC. It translates to CATGVAPYNEQFF.